This T cell receptor beta chain appears in the sequencing data of a study of identifying expanded T cells in peripheral blood. Whole-study findings and limits: Differentially abundant clones: approximately 1.3 between replicates, about 16 at around 2 weeks, under 25 at four. Variance in clone template counts between approximately 2-week samples significantly increased with total template count across all healthy donors.

No infections or other immune events were documented during collection. Trimming removed 6 bases from V and 0 bases from J; junction bases left unmatched: 20. The CDR3 is 19 amino acids. The germline CDR1 and CDR2 sequences are SQVTM and ANQGSEA. The repertoire was sequenced with immunoSEQ multiplex PCR; TCRdb's copy has only in-frame clones and lacks some. The data show 95,000 to 100,000 clones, roughly 85% seen once. As to this clone: Its antigen is as yet unknown.

The TCR was taken from a person between 18 and 75 years old in good health. The sample taken for sequencing was blood. The gene calls are TRBV29-1 and TRBJ2-4; the match to TRBD1 covers 7 bases. The CDR3 loop reads CSVADRAYRKSLAKNIQYF. CDR3 DNA sequence: TGCAGCGTCGCCGACAGGGCATATCGTAAGAGTTTAGCCAAAAACATTCAGTACTTC.